This passage covers 8 T cell receptor beta chains from one sample sequenced in a study of blood T cell repertoires in COVID-19. Profiled with immunoSEQ multiplex PCR; TCRdb holds only in-frame clones, not every one. The table has roughly 120,000 clones, 90% to 95% seen once. Sequences were obtained from peripheral blood. The receptors were gathered from a man in his forties or fifties with COVID-19, enrolled during active disease.

This chain links TRBV7-3 with TRBJ2-1, with 12 bases lining up with TRBD2. The CDR3 runs to 16 residues. Germline lookup yields CDR1 SGHTA and CDR2 FQGTGA. V was pared by 4 bases and J by 5 bases, with 6 bases of the junction left unmatched. In nucleotides, the CDR3 is TGTGCCAGCAGCTACGCTCGGACTAGCGGGGACAATGAGCAGTTCTTC. Protein sequence: CASSYARTSGDNEQFF.

The rearrangement joins TRBV4-1 to TRBJ2-1; D uncertain. The V and J ends lost 0 bases and 9 bases respectively, with 15 bases between them. CDR3 size: 15 residues. In germline, CDR1 is MGHRA, CDR2 YSYEKL. The CDR3 sequence: CASSQDHPRSGEQFF. DNA for the CDR3: TGCGCCAGCAGCCAAGATCACCCGCGGTCGGGTGAGCAGTTCTTC.

The genes are TRBV5-6 and TRBJ2-1; 12 bases map to TRBD2. The CDR3 sequence is 17 residues long. The V gene's germline CDR1 is SGHDT and CDR2 YYEEEE. Losses at the gene ends were 4 bases for V and 0 bases for J; bases not matched to a gene: 5. The CDR3 DNA reads as TGTGCCAGCAGCGGCCCGACTAGCGGGAGCTCCTACAATGAGCAGTTCTTC. Protein: CASSGPTSGSSYNEQFF.

V is TRBV19 and J is TRBJ1-1; maybe TRBD1 (6 bases). CDR1 is LNHDA and CDR2 is SQIVND in the germline V gene (reference sequence). The CDR3 is 17 amino acids. Trimming removed 5 bases from V and 4 bases from J, with 23 bases in between. The CDR3 here is CASSLPGVWGQATEAFF. CDR3 in DNA: TGTGCCAGTAGTCTCCCAGGGGTCTGGGGGCAGGCCACTGAAGCTTTCTTT.

The gene calls are TRBV7-3 and TRBJ2-1; possibly TRBD2 for D (5 bases). Trimming removed 4 bases from V and 9 bases from J, with 13 bases in between. There are 13 residues in the CDR3. The germline V gene encodes CDR1 SGHTA and CDR2 FQGTGA. CDR3 loop: CASSSEARAEQFF. CDR3 DNA: TGTGCCAGCAGCTCGGAGGCAAGGGCTGAGCAGTTCTTC.

V and J are TRBV30 and TRBJ1-5; possibly TRBD1 for D (6 bases). Germline loops: CDR1 GTSNPN, CDR2 SVGIG (reference sequence). The V gene lost 5 bases and the J gene lost 7 bases, with 15 bases spanning the gap. This CDR3 is built from 13 residues. The CDR3 region is CAWAGGAEQPQHF. The DNA of the CDR3 is TGTGCCTGGGCGGGGGGGGCTGAACAGCCCCAGCATTTT.

The rearrangement links TRBV7-2 to TRBJ2-3; 10 bases line up with TRBD2. Looked up from germline, CDR1 is SGHTA and CDR2 is FQGNSA. V shed 3 bases and J 6 bases; nucleotides not matched to a gene: 9. The CDR3 spans 16 residues. CDR3 sequence (DNA): TGTGCCAGCAGCTTTTCTATAGCGGGAGGAGGCGATACGCAGTATTTT. Translating gives CASSFSIAGGGDTQYF.

This chain connects TRBV5-1 to TRBJ2-2; TRBD1 is a possible D gene (5 bases). Trimming took 1 base from V and 5 from J, leaving 12 bases between them. Germline V gene data show CDR1 as SGHRS and CDR2 as YFSETQ. The CDR3 is 15 residues long. Here the CDR3 DNA reads TGCGCCAGCAGCTTGTATACAGGCCTTACCGGGGAGCTGTTTTTT. It specifies CASSLYTGLTGELFF.